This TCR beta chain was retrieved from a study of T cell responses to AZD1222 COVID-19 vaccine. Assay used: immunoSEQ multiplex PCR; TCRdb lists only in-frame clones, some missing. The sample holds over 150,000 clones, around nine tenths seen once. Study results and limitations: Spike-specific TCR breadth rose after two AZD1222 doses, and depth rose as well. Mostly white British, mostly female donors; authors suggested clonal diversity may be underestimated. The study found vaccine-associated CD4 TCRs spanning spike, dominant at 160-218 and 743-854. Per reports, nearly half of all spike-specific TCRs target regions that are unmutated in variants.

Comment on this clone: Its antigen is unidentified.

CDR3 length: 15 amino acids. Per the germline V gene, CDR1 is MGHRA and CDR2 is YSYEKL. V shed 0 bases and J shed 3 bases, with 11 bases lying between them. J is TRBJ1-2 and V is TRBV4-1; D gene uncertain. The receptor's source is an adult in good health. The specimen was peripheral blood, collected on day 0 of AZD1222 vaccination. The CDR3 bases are TGCGCCAGCAGCCAAGAGCTTGGAGACTACTATGGCTACACCTTC. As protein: CASSQELGDYYGYTF.